Presented here are 21 T cell receptor beta chains from one specimen sequenced in a study of shared clonotypes between healthy human individuals. This table comes from immunoSEQ multiplex PCR, and its TCRdb copy is limited to in-frame clones, with some not included. In the table there are about 600,000 clones, more than 95% of which are singletons. The sequencing input was naive CD4+ T cells sorted from blood. The sample's subset: CD45RA+ positively selected. These receptors originate from a woman under 40 in good health.

The chain links TRBV18 to TRBJ1-2, with D possibly matching TRBD1 (6 bases). CDR3 length equals 15 residues. From germline, CDR1 is KGHSH and CDR2 LQKENI. The V gene lost 8 bases and the J gene lost 6 bases, with 22 bases spanning the gap. The CDR3 DNA is TGTGCCAGCGCCGAACAGGGATTGGGGCAACATGGCTACACCTTC. Protein sequence: CASAEQGLGQHGYTF.

The rearrangement joins TRBV1 to TRBJ1-4. TRBV1 is given as a pseudogene. This CDR3 is 15 amino acids long. Here the CDR3 DNA reads TGCACCAGCAGCCAAGCCGAACCACTTGGGGTAAAACTGTTTTTT. Its translation is CTSSQAEPLGVKLFF.

This clone was counted a single time. The rearrangement uses TRBV6-6 and TRBJ2-3; D not resolved. Per the germline V gene, CDR1 is MNHNY and CDR2 is SVGAGI (reference sequence). The ends were cut back, 5 bases at V and 4 bases at J, with 4 bases in the middle. CDR3 size: 11 residues. CDR3 amino acids: CASSRADTQYF. CDR3 bases: TGTGCCAGCAGTAGAGCAGATACGCAGTATTTT.

The chain is built from TRBV2 and TRBJ2-5, with D tentatively TRBD1 (6 bases). Gene TRBJ2-7 matches the end of the DNA better, so the J call may be wrong. The CDR3 runs to 14 residues. Germline V gives CDR1 SNHLY, CDR2 FYNNEI. The CDR3 is CASSDSGVSYEQYF. As DNA, the CDR3 is TGTGCCAGCAGTGATTCAGGGGTCTCCTACGAGCAGTACTTC.

The chain combines TRBV9 with TRBJ2-3, with D hard to call. Trimming left V 0 bases short and J 0 bases short, with 8 bases between. The CDR3 totals 15 residues. CDR1 is SGDLS, CDR2 YYNGEE, per germline. The CDR3 DNA reads TGTGCCAGCAGCGTAGATCAGAGGAGCACAGATACGCAGTATTTT. Protein sequence: CASSVDQRSTDTQYF.

This chain uses TRBV5-1 with TRBJ2-7, with TRBD2 matching over 7 bases. V was pared by 5 bases and J by 0 bases, with 8 bases of the junction left unmatched. The V gene's germline CDR1 is SGHRS and CDR2 YFSETQ. The CDR3 contains 15 residues. The CDR3 loop reads CASRSGATLSYEQYF. In nucleotides, the CDR3 is TGCGCCAGCAGAAGCGGGGCCACTCTCTCCTACGAGCAGTACTTC.

The V call is TRBV19, the J call TRBJ1-5; 9 bases match TRBD1. Trimming cost V 4 bases and J 7 bases; bases outside gene matches: 5. The CDR3 has 14 residues. Looked up from germline, CDR1 is LNHDA and CDR2 is SQIVND (reference sequence). The CDR3, as DNA: TGTGCCAGTAGTAAGGACAGGGGAGGACAGCCCCAGCATTTT. Residues: CASSKDRGGQPQHF.

The chain employs TRBV4-2 and TRBJ2-1; TRBD2 agrees at 8 bases. The CDR3 is made up of 17 amino acids. Per the germline V gene, CDR1 is LGHNA and CDR2 is YNFKEQ. V dropped 3 bases and J dropped 6; count of bases not matched to a gene: 13. The CDR3 region has the DNA TGTGCCAGCAGCCATCCCCTCCGCGGGGGGCCGTCCAATGAGCAGTTCTTC. This gives the protein CASSHPLRGGPSNEQFF.

This sequence joins TRBV5-4 and TRBJ1-4; 8 bases match TRBD1. Germline assignment: CDR1 SGHNT and CDR2 YYREEE (reference sequence). The CDR3 has 13 amino acids. V dropped 3 bases and J dropped 7; count of bases not matched to a gene: 2. CDR3 loop: CASSSGQVEKLFF. The CDR3 DNA sequence: TGTGCCAGCAGCTCGGGACAGGTTGAAAAACTGTTTTTT.

This chain joins TRBV29-1 and TRBJ2-2, with 8 nucleotides matching TRBD1. This CDR3 is 15 amino acids long. The V gene end was trimmed by 4 bases and the J gene end by 3 bases; junction bases not matched to a gene: 7. Germline V gene sequence: CDR1 SQVTM, CDR2 ANQGSEA. CDR3 coding DNA: TGCAGCGTTGGGGCCAGGGGGCTGCACACCGGGGAGCTGTTTTTT. It yields the protein CSVGARGLHTGELFF.

V usage is TRBV4-1 and J usage is TRBJ2-1, with D hard to call. Trimming removed 3 bases at V and 3 bases at J, with 12 bases between. The CDR3 runs 15 residues. The germline V gene has CDR1 MGHRA and CDR2 YSYEKL. DNA for the CDR3: TGCGCCAGCAGCCAGTTATCTAAGAACTACAATGAGCAGTTCTTC. As protein: CASSQLSKNYNEQFF.

V gene TRBV11-2 combines with J gene TRBJ2-5; tentative D call: TRBD2 (6 bases). Trimming stripped 3 bases from V and 4 bases from J, with 15 bases between. From germline, CDR1 is SGHAT and CDR2 FQNNGV. The CDR3 length is 15 residues. The chain's CDR3 is CASSFVPGDRETQYF. CDR3 DNA: TGTGCCAGCAGCTTCGTGCCGGGAGACAGAGAGACCCAGTACTTC.

The rearrangement links TRBV6-1 to TRBJ1-1; D gene uncertain. Germline V gene data show CDR1 as MNHNS and CDR2 as SASEGT. The CDR3 sequence is 14 residues long. V lost 5 bases to trimming and J lost 2 bases, with 12 bases between them. This chain's CDR3 is CASSTRMGNTEAFF. The DNA for the CDR3 is TGTGCCAGCAGTACCCGAATGGGTAACACTGAAGCTTTCTTT.

V and J are TRBV5-1 and TRBJ2-1; D remains unclear. The V gene's germline CDR1 is SGHRS and CDR2 YFSETQ. Trimming removed 0 bases from V and 3 bases from J, with 4 bases in between. There are 13 residues in the CDR3. Here the CDR3 reads CASSLADYNEQFF. CDR3 coding DNA: TGCGCCAGCAGCTTGGCCGACTACAATGAGCAGTTCTTC.

The V call is TRBV5-1, the J call TRBJ2-1; D is uncertain. The V gene lost 1 base and the J gene lost 9 bases, with 11 bases spanning the gap. The CDR3 spans 13 residues. The germline V gene has CDR1 SGHRS and CDR2 YFSETQ. In DNA, the CDR3 is TGCGCCAGCAGCTTGTATACATGGGGTGAGCAGTTCTTC. It yields the protein CASSLYTWGEQFF. Combining the CDR3 with reference TRBV5-1 and TRBJ2-1 gives the whole variable domain KAGVTQTPRYLIKTRGQQVTLSCSPISGHRSVSWYQQTPGQGLQFLFEYFSETQRNKGNFPGRFSGRQFSNSRSEMNVSTLELGDSALYLCASSLYTWGEQFFGPGTRLTVL.

This clone was seen more than once but under ten times. The chain links TRBV11-2 to TRBJ1-2; unclear D gene. V gave up 0 bases and J gave up 4 bases, with 9 bases separating them. This CDR3 is built from 14 residues. CDR1 and CDR2 (germline): SGHAT, FQNNGV. The CDR3 protein is CASSLDSASYGYTF. The DNA for the CDR3 is TGTGCCAGCAGCTTAGATAGTGCCAGCTATGGCTACACCTTC.

J is TRBJ2-7 and V is TRBV28; 7 bases align to TRBD2. Per germline, CDR1 MDHEN and CDR2 SYDVKM. V lost 6 bases and J lost 4; bases outside the gene matches: 12. CDR3 length equals 15 residues. The CDR3 DNA is TGTGCCAGCAGATTAGGACTAGATGGATATTACGAGCAGTACTTC. It yields the protein CASRLGLDGYYEQYF.

The genes are TRBV11-2 and TRBJ2-1; 13 positions match TRBD2. The germline gives CDR1 SGHAT, CDR2 FQNNGV. The CDR3 sequence is 16 residues long. V lost 10 bases and J lost 8; bases outside the gene matches: 14. This CDR3 is CAIENGGLAGVDEQFF. As DNA, the CDR3 is TGTGCCATCGAGAATGGCGGACTAGCGGGAGTCGATGAGCAGTTCTTC.

This rearrangement joins TRBV5-1 to TRBJ1-2; D is undetermined. The germline V and J ends were trimmed by 0 bases and 8 bases, with 8 bases remaining between them. Germline V lookup: CDR1 SGHRS, CDR2 YFSETQ. There are 12 residues in the CDR3. The CDR3 DNA reads as TGCGCCAGCAGCTTGGAACCTACAGGCTACACCTTC. Translating it yields CASSLEPTGYTF. The full variable domain, completed using reference TRBV5-1 and TRBJ1-2, is KAGVTQTPRYLIKTRGQQVTLSCSPISGHRSVSWYQQTPGQGLQFLFEYFSETQRNKGNFPGRFSGRQFSNSRSEMNVSTLELGDSALYLCASSLEPTGYTFGSGTRLTVV.

The rearrangement uses TRBV4-1 and TRBJ1-1; D remains ambiguous. The germline CDR1 and CDR2 sequences are MGHRA and YSYEKL. This CDR3 has 14 residues. The V and J ends lost 0 bases and 4 bases respectively, with 9 bases between them. The CDR3 loop is CASSQEVRGTEAFF. The CDR3 coding sequence is TGCGCCAGCAGCCAAGAAGTCCGTGGCACTGAAGCTTTCTTT.

This CDR3 is CASTTGGDEKLFF. In nucleotides, the CDR3 is TGTGCCAGCACCACAGGGGGGGATGAAAAACTGTTTTTT. The chain is built from TRBV28 and TRBJ1-4, with 8 bases lining up with TRBD1. This CDR3 comprises 13 residues. V gave up 7 bases and J gave up 6 bases; unmatched junction bases: 4. Germline CDR1 is MDHEN and CDR2 is SYDVKM.